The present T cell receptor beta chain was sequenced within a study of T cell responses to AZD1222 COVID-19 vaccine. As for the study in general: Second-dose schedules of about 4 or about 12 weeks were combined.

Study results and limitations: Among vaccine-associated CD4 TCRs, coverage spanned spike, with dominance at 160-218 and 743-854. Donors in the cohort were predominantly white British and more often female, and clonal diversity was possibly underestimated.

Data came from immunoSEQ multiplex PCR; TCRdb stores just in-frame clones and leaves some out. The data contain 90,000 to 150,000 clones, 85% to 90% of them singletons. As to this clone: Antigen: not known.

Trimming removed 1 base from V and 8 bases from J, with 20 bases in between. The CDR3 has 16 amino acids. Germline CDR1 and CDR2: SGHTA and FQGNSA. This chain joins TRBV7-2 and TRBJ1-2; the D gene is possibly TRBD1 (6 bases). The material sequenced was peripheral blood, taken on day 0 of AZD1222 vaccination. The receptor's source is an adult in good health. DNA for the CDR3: TGTGCCAGCAGCTTAGGATTGCTGGGGGCGATTGGGGGCTACACCTTC. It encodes CASSLGLLGAIGGYTF.